This T cell receptor (beta chain) originates from a study of healthy donors' naive CD4 and CD8 T cells. The study, taken as a whole, reports: CDR3 charge plus V and J genes appeared to account for approximately 13% of CD4/CD8 variance. Positive CDR3 charge linked to CD4+ cells, negative to CD8+ cells. Bulk sequencing left alpha and beta chains unpaired.

This CDR3 region has 13 residues. V lost 1 base to trimming and J lost 9 bases; unmatched junction nucleotides: 2. Per germline, CDR1 GTSNPN and CDR2 SVGIG (reference sequence). This clonotype has more than one count but fewer than ten. Its cognate antigen is unknown. Starting from 500 ng of total RNA, TCR libraries were made with linear amplification. Source study methods: 78,498 TCR alpha transcripts were sequenced from about five healthy donors. TCRdb called the reads again in MiXCR, with one record for every CDR3 protein. TCRdb, not the original authors, processed these V and J calls. This table has 150,000 to 200,000 distinct CDR3 sequences, around 70% appearing once.

The receptor's source is a pool of human donors in good health; the sample pools cells from several healthy donors. Sequenced input: naive CD4+ and CD8+ T cells sorted from blood, pooled from several donors. This chain uses TRBV30 with TRBJ2-1, with 11 bases matching TRBD2. In nucleotides, the CDR3 is TGTGCCTGGAGTGCTAGCGGGAGGCGTGAGCAGTTCTTC. It yields the protein CAWSASGRREQFF.